One T cell receptor (beta chain) is described in this entry. Clones were sequenced by immunoSEQ multiplex PCR, and TCRdb holds only the in-frame ones, with some missing. The sample has about 97,000 clones; approximately 90% are singletons. This record belongs to a study of T cell responses to AZD1222 COVID-19 vaccine. Specimen: peripheral blood, collected on day 0 of AZD1222 vaccination. The origin of this receptor is an adult in good health.

The CDR3 DNA is TGTGCCAGCGAAGGGGGCGCAAATATTTATGGCTACACCTTC. Amino acids: CASEGGANIYGYTF. V is TRBV7-9 and J is TRBJ1-2, with 7 bases lining up with TRBD1. Trimming at V came to 8 bases and at J to 5 bases, leaving 11 bases not matched to a gene. The CDR3 loop spans 14 amino acids. Germline V gene sequence: CDR1 SEHNR, CDR2 FQNEAQ (reference sequence).